A single sample gave rise to the 18 T cell receptor beta chains below, sequenced in a study of control samples from healthy donors and cancer patients. Libraries were prepared by immunoSEQ multiplex PCR; TCRdb keeps only in-frame clonotypes and omits some of them. The top ten hold about 3.2% of the sample, which has 100,000 to 150,000 clones, around nine tenths seen once. The sequenced sample was blood. The source of these receptors is a man aged 45 to 65 in good health.

The chain combines TRBV10-3 with TRBJ1-1; 7 bases line up with TRBD1. The V gene's germline CDR1 is ENHRY and CDR2 SYGVKD. The CDR3 is 17 residues long. Trimming took 6 bases from V and 0 from J; bases not matched to a gene: 13. The CDR3 DNA sequence: TGTGCCATCAGAGACAGGGAAGAACAATACATGAACACTGAAGCTTTCTTT. Residues: CAIRDREEQYMNTEAFF.

The chain couples TRBV7-8 to TRBJ1-1, with 7 positions matching TRBD1. The J segment lost 12 bases and the V segment lost 5 bases, leaving 6 bases of the junction unmatched. The CDR3 length is 11 residues. Germline V gene sequence: CDR1 SGHVS, CDR2 FQNEAQ. The chain's CDR3 is CASSRDRATFF. Written as DNA, the CDR3 is TGTGCCAGCAGCCGTGACAGGGCAACTTTCTTT. The full variable domain, completed using reference TRBV7-8 and TRBJ1-1, is GAGVSQSPRYKVAKRGQDVALRCDPISGHVSLFWYQQALGQGPEFLTYFQNEAQLDKSGLPSDRFFAERPEGSVSTLKIQRTQQEDSAVYLCASSRDRATFFGQGTRLTVV.

The CDR3 sequence: CAWSVQGTQHYEQYF. In nucleotides, the CDR3 is TGTGCCTGGAGTGTACAGGGGACACAACATTACGAGCAGTACTTC. The chain combines TRBV30 with TRBJ2-7, with 7 bases that match TRBD1. Looked up from germline, CDR1 is GTSNPN and CDR2 is SVGIG (reference sequence). The CDR3 totals 15 residues. The J segment lost 4 bases and the V segment lost 0 bases, leaving 9 bases of the junction unmatched.

This chain uses TRBV4-2 with TRBJ1-6; 9 bases map to TRBD1. The germline CDR1 and CDR2 sequences are LGHNA and YNFKEQ. The ends lost 1 base at V and 10 bases at J; junction bases unmatched: 11. The CDR3 is 17 residues long. The CDR3 reads CASSQVATPTGGSPLHF. The CDR3 nucleotides are TGTGCCAGCAGCCAAGTCGCCACGCCGACAGGGGGATCACCCCTCCACTTT.

The J gene is TRBJ2-1, the V gene TRBV29-1; tentatively, D is TRBD1 (6 bases). Germline V lookup: CDR1 SQVTM, CDR2 ANQGSEA. The V gene lost 3 bases and the J gene lost 5 bases, with 14 bases spanning the gap. CDR3 length: 14 residues. The CDR3 protein is CSVEYRAKNNEQFF. The CDR3, as DNA: TGCAGCGTTGAGTACAGGGCAAAAAACAATGAGCAGTTCTTC.

The rearrangement joins TRBV2 to TRBJ2-7; D uncertain. CDR1 is SNHLY, CDR2 FYNNEI, per germline. This CDR3 has 13 residues. The V gene lost 7 bases and the J gene lost 1 base, with 11 bases spanning the gap. The chain's CDR3 is CASIPPASYEQYF. CDR3 bases: TGTGCCAGCATCCCGCCGGCATCCTACGAGCAGTACTTC.

The chain recombines TRBV7-2 with TRBJ1-2, with TRBD1 as a possible D gene (6 bases). Trimming took 2 bases from V and 4 from J, leaving 11 bases between them. The CDR3 runs to 14 residues. CDR1 is SGHTA and CDR2 is FQGNSA in the germline V gene. DNA of the CDR3: TGTGCCAGCAGCTTATCGGGGGGGGCCTATGGCTACACCTTC. Translating it yields CASSLSGGAYGYTF.

The chain uses TRBV7-8 and TRBJ2-1; D gene ambiguous. The germline V gene encodes CDR1 SGHVS and CDR2 FQNEAQ. This CDR3 is built from 13 residues. V was clipped by 3 bases and J by 5 bases, with 8 bases between them. Here the CDR3 reads CASSFKPNNEQFF. DNA for the CDR3: TGTGCCAGCAGCTTCAAACCGAACAATGAGCAGTTCTTC.

The genes are TRBV11-3 and TRBJ2-1; 7 nucleotides agree with TRBD1. J gave up 9 bases and V 4 bases, and 6 bases lay outside the gene matches. The CDR3 is 13 amino acids. CDR1 is SGHNT, CDR2 YENEEA, per germline. CDR3 region: CASSSSQGSEQFF. The CDR3 DNA follows: TGTGCCAGCAGCTCCTCACAGGGGTCTGAGCAGTTCTTC.

The V call is TRBV7-9, the J call TRBJ1-1; the match to TRBD1 covers 8 bases. Germline-derived CDR1 and CDR2 are SEHNR and FQNEAQ (reference sequence). This CDR3 contains 16 residues. V dropped 5 bases and J dropped 0; count of bases not matched to a gene: 8. CDR3 coding DNA: TGTGCCAGCAGCCTCGGACAGGGTACCCTGAACACTGAAGCTTTCTTT. This codes for CASSLGQGTLNTEAFF.

This chain joins TRBV2 and TRBJ1-1; 7 nucleotides line up with TRBD1. V was clipped by 10 bases and J by 0 bases; unmatched bases: 5. Germline V gene sequence: CDR1 SNHLY, CDR2 FYNNEI. CDR3 length equals 13 residues. CDR3 region: CATGTALNTEAFF. CDR3 DNA: TGTGCCACTGGGACAGCCCTGAACACTGAAGCTTTCTTT.

V usage is TRBV30 and J usage is TRBJ2-3, with unresolved D. V gave up 0 bases and J gave up 2 bases, with 6 bases separating them. This CDR3 spans 13 amino acids. CDR1 and CDR2 (germline): GTSNPN, SVGIG (reference sequence). The chain's CDR3 is CAWSVVFTDTQYF. CDR3 sequence (DNA): TGTGCCTGGAGTGTGGTCTTCACAGATACGCAGTATTTT.

The chain has TRBV6-5 and TRBJ2-7, with 7 bases identical to TRBD2. J gave up 6 bases and V 4 bases, and 9 bases lay outside the gene matches. The CDR3 length is 14 residues. Germline V gene data show CDR1 as MNHEY and CDR2 as SVGAGI. DNA for the CDR3: TGTGCCAGCAGTTTAGAAAGCGGGGCTCGCGAGCAGTACTTC. This encodes CASSLESGAREQYF.

V and J are TRBV2 and TRBJ2-4, with D maybe TRBD1 (6 bases). V was trimmed by 1 base and J by 3 bases, leaving 13 bases between them. CDR1 is SNHLY and CDR2 is FYNNEI in the germline V gene. The CDR3 loop spans 16 amino acids. Here the CDR3 DNA reads TGTGCCAGCAGTGAAGAGGGAAGGGGGTTCAAAAACATTCAGTACTTC. Residues: CASSEEGRGFKNIQYF.

This sequence joins TRBV6-5 and TRBJ2-3; TRBD2 is a possible D gene (7 bases). Germline assignment: CDR1 MNHEY and CDR2 SVGAGI. This CDR3 is built from 14 residues. The germline V and J ends were trimmed by 6 bases and 1 base, with 11 bases remaining between them. The DNA of the CDR3 is TGTGCCAGCAGAGGGGGGGCCGGCACAGATACGCAGTATTTT. As protein: CASRGGAGTDTQYF.

The rearrangement joins TRBV5-1 to TRBJ2-2; a weak D match, TRBD1 (6 bases). Trimming took off 3 bases at V and 3 bases at J, with 12 bases between the two ends. The germline V gene encodes CDR1 SGHRS and CDR2 YFSETQ. The CDR3 loop spans 15 amino acids. Here the CDR3 reads CASSYTGSDTGELFF. The DNA of the CDR3 is TGCGCCAGCAGCTACACAGGGTCGGACACCGGGGAGCTGTTTTTT.

This chain links TRBV28 with TRBJ2-3; D unresolved. This CDR3 has 11 residues. Trimming cost V 1 base and J 6 bases, with 2 bases left between them. Germline values: CDR1 MDHEN, CDR2 SYDVKM. CDR3 DNA: TGTGCCAGCAGTTTATTGGATACGCAGTATTTT. This sequence encodes CASSLLDTQYF. Using reference TRBV28 and TRBJ2-3 for the parts outside the CDR3, the full variable domain is DVKVTQSSRYLVKRTGEKVFLECVQDMDHENMFWYRQDPGLGLRLIYFSYDVKMKEKGDIPEGYSVSREKKERFSLILESASTNQTSMYLCASSLLDTQYFGPGTRLTVL.

This clone has a handful of counts. The chain employs TRBV30 and TRBJ1-6; D is perhaps TRBD1 (6 bases). The CDR3 is made up of 16 amino acids. The V gene's germline CDR1 is GTSNPN and CDR2 SVGIG (reference sequence). Trimming pared 1 base from V and 9 bases from J, leaving 19 bases between. CDR3 DNA sequence: TGTGCCTGGAGTGCCCCACGGGACACCTTGGGTTCACCCCTCCACTTT. Protein sequence: CAWSAPRDTLGSPLHF. Full variable domain (rest looked up from reference TRBV30 and TRBJ1-6): SQTIHQWPATLVQPVGSPLSLECTVEGTSNPNLYWYRQAAGRGLQLLFYSVGIGQISSEVPQNLSASRPQDRQFILSSKKLLLSDSGFYLCAWSAPRDTLGSPLHFGNGTRLTVT.